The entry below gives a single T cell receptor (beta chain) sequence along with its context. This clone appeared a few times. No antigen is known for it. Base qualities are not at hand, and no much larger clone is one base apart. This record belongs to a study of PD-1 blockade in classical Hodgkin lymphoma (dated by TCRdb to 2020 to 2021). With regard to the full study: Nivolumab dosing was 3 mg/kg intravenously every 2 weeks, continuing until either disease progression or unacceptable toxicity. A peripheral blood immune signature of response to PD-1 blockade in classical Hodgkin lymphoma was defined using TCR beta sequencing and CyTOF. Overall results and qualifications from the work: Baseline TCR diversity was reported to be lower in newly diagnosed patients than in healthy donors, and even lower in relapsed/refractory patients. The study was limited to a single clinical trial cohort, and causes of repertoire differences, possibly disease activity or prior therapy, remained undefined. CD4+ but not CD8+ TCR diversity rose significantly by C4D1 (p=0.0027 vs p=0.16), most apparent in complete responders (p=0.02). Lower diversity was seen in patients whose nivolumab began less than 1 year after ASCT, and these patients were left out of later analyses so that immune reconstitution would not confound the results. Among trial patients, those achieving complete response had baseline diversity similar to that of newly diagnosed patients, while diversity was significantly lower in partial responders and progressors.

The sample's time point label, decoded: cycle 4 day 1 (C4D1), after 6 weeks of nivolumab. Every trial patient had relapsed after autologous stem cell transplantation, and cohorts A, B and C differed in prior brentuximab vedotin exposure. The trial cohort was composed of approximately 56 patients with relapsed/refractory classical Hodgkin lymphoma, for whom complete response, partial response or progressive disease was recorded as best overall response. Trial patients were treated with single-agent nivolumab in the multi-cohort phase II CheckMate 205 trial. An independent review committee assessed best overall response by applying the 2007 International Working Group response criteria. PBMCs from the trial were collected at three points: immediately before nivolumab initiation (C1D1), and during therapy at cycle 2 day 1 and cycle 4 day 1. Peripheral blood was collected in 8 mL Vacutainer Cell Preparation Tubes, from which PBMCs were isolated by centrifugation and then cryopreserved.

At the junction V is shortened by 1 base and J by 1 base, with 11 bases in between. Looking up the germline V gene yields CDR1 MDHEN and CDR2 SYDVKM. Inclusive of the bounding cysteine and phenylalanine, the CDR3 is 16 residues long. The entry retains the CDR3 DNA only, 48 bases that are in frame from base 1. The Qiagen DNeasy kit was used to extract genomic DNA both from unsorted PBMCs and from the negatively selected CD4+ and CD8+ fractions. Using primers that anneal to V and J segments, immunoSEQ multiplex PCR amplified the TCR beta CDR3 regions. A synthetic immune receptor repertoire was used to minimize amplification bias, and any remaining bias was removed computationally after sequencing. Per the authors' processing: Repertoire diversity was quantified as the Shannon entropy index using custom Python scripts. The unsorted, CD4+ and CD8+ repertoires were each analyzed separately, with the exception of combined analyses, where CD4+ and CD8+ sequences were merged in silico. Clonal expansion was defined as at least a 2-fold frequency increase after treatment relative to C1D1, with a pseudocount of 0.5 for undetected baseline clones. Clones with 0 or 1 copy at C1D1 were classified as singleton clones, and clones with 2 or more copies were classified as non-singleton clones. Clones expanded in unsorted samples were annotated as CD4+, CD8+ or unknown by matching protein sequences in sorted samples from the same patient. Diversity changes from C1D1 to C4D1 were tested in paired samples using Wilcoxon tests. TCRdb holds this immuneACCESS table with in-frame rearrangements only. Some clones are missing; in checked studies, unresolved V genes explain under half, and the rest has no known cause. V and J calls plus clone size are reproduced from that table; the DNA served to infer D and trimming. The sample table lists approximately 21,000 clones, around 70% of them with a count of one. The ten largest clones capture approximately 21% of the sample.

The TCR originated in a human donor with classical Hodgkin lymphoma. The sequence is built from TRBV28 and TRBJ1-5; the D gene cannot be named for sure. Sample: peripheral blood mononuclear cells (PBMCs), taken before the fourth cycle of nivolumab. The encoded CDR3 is CASSLLVGLSNQPQHF. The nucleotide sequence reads TGTGCCAGCAGTTTATTGGTCGGACTAAGCAATCAGCCCCAGCATTTT.